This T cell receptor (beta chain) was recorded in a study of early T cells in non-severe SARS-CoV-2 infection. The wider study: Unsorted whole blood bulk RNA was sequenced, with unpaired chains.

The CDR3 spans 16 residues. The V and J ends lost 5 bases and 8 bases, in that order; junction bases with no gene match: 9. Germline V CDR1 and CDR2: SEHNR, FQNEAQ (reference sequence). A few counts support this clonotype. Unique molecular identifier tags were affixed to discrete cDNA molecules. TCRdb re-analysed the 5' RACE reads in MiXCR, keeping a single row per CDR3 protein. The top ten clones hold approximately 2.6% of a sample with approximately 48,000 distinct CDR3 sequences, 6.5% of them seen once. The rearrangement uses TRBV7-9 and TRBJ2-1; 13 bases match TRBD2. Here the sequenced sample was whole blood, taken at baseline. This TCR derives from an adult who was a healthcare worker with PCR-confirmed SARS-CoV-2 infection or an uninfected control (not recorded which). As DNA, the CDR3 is TGTGCCAGCAGCCCGGGGACTAGCGGGACTTGGGATGAGCAGTTCTTC. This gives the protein CASSPGTSGTWDEQFF. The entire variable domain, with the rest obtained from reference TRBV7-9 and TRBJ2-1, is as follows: DTGVSQNPRHKITKRGQNVTFRCDPISEHNRLYWYRQTLGQGPEFLTYFQNEAQLEKSRLLSDRFSAERPKGSFSTLEIQRTEQGDSAMYLCASSPGTSGTWDEQFFGPGTRLTVL.